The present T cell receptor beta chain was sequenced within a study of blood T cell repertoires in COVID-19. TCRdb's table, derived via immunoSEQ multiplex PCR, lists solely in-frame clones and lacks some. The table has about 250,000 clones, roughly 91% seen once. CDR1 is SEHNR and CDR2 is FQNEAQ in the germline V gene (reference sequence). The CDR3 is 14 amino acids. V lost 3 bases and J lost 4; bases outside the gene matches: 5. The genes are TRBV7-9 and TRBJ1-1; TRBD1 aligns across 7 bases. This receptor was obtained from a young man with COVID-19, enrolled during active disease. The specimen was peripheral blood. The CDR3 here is CASSFNRGSTEAFF. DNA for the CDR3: TGTGCCAGCAGCTTTAACAGGGGATCCACTGAAGCTTTCTTT.